The clone carrying this TCR beta chain came up once. The record originates from a study of blood T cell repertoires in COVID-19. Background on the study: T cells, B-cell-depleted T cells, or PBMCs supplied cDNA or gDNA.

The CDR3 has 16 residues. The ends lost 4 bases at V and 3 bases at J; junction bases unmatched: 6. From germline, CDR1 is KGHDR and CDR2 SFDVKD. Original processing notes: Reference gene primer amplification gave nucleated cell count estimates. Only in-frame clones appear in the TCRdb table, and some are missing; sequencing was by immunoSEQ multiplex PCR. V and J calls and clone size are copied from that table; D and trimming were computed from the DNA. The sample includes some 120,000 clones, roughly 85% of them seen just once. This chain connects TRBV24-1 to TRBJ1-5; TRBD1 matches at 9 bases. The specimen sequenced was peripheral blood. This clonotype was obtained from a human donor in a cohort sampled during active COVID-19. This CDR3 reads CATSETGQGYNQPQHF. The CDR3 nucleotides are TGTGCCACCAGTGAAACGGGACAGGGCTACAATCAGCCCCAGCATTTT.